This T cell receptor beta chain was sequenced for a study of cytomegalovirus exposure and HLA in healthy donors. Researchers ran the PCR with 60 Vbeta and 13 Jbeta primers. This table comes from immunoSEQ multiplex PCR, and its TCRdb copy is limited to in-frame clones, with some not included. The table shows 100,000 or so clones, with roughly 13% occurring only once. This clone was counted between two and nine times. Antigen: not known. Study-level points and caveats: Rarity marked most TCR sequences, yet some public TCRs occurred in many donors.

Germline V gene sequence: CDR1 SEHNR, CDR2 FQNEAQ (reference sequence). This CDR3 spans 14 amino acids. Trimming stripped 4 bases from V and 10 bases from J, with 16 bases between. The rearrangement joins TRBV7-9 to TRBJ1-4; possibly TRBD1 for D (6 bases). The receptor was derived from a man in his forties in good health and CMV-seropositive. Sample: PBMCs. CDR3 protein: CASSSTGKSGKLFF. CDR3 sequence (DNA): TGTGCCAGCAGCTCCACAGGGAAATCAGGAAAACTGTTTTTT.